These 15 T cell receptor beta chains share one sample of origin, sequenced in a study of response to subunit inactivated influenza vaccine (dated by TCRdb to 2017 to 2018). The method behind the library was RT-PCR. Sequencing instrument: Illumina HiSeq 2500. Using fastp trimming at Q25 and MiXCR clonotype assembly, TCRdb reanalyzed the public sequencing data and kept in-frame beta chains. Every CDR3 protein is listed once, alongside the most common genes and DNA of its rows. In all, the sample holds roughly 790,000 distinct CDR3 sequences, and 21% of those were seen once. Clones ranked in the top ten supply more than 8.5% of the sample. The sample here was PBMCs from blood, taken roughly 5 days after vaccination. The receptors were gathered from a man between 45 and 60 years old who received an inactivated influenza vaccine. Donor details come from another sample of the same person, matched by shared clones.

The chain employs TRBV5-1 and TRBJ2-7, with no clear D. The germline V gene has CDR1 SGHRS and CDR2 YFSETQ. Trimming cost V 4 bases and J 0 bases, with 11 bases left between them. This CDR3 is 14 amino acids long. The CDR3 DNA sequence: TGCGCCAGCAGCACGGACGGCCTCTCCTACGAGCAGTACTTC. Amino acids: CASSTDGLSYEQYF.

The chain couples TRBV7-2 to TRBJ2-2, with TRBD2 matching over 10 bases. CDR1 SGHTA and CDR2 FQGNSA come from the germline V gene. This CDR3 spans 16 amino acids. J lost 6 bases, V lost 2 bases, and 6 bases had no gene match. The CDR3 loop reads CASSLTSGVLAGELFF. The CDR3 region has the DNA TGTGCCAGCAGCTTAACTAGCGGGGTTTTGGCCGGGGAGCTGTTTTTT.

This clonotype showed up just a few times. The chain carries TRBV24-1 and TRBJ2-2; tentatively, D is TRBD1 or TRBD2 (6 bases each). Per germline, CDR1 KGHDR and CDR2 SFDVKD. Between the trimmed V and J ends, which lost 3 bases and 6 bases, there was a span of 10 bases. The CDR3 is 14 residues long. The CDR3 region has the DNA TGTGCCACCAGTGATGGTGGGGGGCCCGGGGAGCTGTTTTTT. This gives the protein CATSDGGGPGELFF.

CDR3 in DNA: TGTGCCAGCAGTGGGGCAGGAGGGGTTGACACCGGGGAGCTGTTTTTT. This gives the protein CASSGAGGVDTGELFF. The chain has TRBV12-3 or TRBV12-4 and TRBJ2-2, with a tentative D call TRBD2 (6 bases). Trimming removed 5 bases at V and 3 bases at J, with 16 bases between. The CDR3 totals 16 residues.

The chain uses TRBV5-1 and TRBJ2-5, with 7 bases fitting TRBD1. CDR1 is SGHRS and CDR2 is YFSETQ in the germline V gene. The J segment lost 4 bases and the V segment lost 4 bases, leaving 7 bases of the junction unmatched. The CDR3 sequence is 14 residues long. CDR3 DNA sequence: TGCGCCAGCAGCAGACCCGGACAGGCAGAGACCCAGTACTTC. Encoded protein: CASSRPGQAETQYF.

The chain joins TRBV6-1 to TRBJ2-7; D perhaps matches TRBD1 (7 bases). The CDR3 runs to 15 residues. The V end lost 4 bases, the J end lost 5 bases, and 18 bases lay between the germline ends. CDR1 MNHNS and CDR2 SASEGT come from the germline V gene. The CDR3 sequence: CASSALGQRRDEQYF. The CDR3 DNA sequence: TGTGCCAGCAGTGCCCTGGGACAGAGGAGGGACGAGCAGTACTTC.

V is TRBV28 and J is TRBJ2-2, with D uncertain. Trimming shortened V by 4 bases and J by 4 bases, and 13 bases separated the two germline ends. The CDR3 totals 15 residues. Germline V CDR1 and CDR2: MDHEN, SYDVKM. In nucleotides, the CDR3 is TGTGCCAGCAGTTCCCCACTCACAGCCACCGGGGAGCTGTTTTTT. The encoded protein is CASSSPLTATGELFF.

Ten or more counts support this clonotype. The CDR3 reads CASSLGQAGIYEQYF. CDR3 DNA: TGTGCCAGCAGCCTAGGACAGGCCGGAATCTACGAGCAGTACTTC. The V gene is TRBV2, the J gene TRBJ2-7; 7 nucleotides line up with TRBD1. V was clipped by 6 bases and J by 3 bases; unmatched bases: 11. CDR1 is SNHLY, CDR2 FYNNEI, per germline. The CDR3 spans 15 residues.

The DNA for the CDR3 is TGTGCCAGCAGTTACAGGGGACAGTCCAATCAGCCCCAGCATTTT. As protein: CASSYRGQSNQPQHF. The rearrangement uses TRBV28 and TRBJ1-5, with TRBD1 identical over 7 bases. The CDR3 runs to 15 residues. Trimming cost V 4 bases and J 3 bases; bases outside gene matches: 6. The germline V gene encodes CDR1 MDHEN and CDR2 SYDVKM. Together with reference TRBV28 and TRBJ1-5, the CDR3 gives the full variable domain: DVKVTQSSRYLVKRTGEKVFLECVQDMDHENMFWYRQDPGLGLRLIYFSYDVKMKEKGDIPEGYSVSREKKERFSLILESASTNQTSMYLCASSYRGQSNQPQHFGDGTRLSIL.

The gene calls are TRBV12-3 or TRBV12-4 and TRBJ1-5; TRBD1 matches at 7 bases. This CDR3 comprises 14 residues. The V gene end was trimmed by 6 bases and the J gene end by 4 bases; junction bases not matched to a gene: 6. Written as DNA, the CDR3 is TGTGCCAGCAGACCGGGACAGCAAAATCAGCCCCAGCATTTT. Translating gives CASRPGQQNQPQHF.

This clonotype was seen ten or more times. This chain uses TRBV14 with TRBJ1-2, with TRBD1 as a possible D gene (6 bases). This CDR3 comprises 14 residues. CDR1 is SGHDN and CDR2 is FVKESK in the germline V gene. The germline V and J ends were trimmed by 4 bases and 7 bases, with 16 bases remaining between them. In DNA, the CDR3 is TGTGCCAGCAGCCCCCTCGGGGGGGGCGGTGGCTACACCTTC. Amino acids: CASSPLGGGGGYTF.

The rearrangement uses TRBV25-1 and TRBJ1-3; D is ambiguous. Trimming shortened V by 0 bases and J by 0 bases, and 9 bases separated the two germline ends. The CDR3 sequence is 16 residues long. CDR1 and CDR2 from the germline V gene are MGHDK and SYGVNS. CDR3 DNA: TGTGCCAGCAGTGAATATCGTGGTTACTCTGGAAACACCATATATTTT. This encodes CASSEYRGYSGNTIYF. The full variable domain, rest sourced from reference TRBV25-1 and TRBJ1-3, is EADIYQTPRYLVIGTGKKITLECSQTMGHDKMYWYQQDPGMELHLIHYSYGVNSTEKGDLSSESTVSRIRTEHFPLTLESARPSHTSQYLCASSEYRGYSGNTIYFGEGSWLTVV.

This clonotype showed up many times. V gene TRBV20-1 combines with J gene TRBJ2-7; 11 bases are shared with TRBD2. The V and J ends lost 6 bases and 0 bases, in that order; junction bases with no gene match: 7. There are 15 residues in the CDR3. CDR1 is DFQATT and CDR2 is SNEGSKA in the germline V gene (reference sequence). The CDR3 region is CSAPASGRSSYEQYF. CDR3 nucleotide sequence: TGCAGTGCCCCCGCTAGCGGGAGGTCCTCCTACGAGCAGTACTTC.

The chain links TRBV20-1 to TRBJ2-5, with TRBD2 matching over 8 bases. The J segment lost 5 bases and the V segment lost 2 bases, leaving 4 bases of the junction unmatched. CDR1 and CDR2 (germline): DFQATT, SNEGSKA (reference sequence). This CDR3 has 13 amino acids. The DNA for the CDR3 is TGCAGTGCTAGATTAGCGGGAAGGGAGACCCAGTACTTC. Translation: CSARLAGRETQYF.

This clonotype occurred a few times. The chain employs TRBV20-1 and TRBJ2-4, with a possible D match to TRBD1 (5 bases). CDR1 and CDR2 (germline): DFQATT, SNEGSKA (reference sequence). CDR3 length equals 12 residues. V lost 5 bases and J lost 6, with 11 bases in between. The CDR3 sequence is CSAAPQANIQYF. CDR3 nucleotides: TGCAGTGCTGCCCCACAGGCAAACATTCAGTACTTC.